This T cell receptor (beta chain) was captured in a study of T cells in Graves' hyperthyroidism and ophthalmopathy (dated by TCRdb to about 2019). In terms of the full investigation: Peripheral blood was sampled at the time of initial diagnosis, prior to any treatment. Once sampling was done, hyperthyroidism patients were given methimazole at a starting dose of 30 mg daily, whereas ophthalmopathy patients were given high-dose intravenous methylprednisolone. Prospective prediction of ophthalmopathy was tested in an independent validation cohort consisting of 18 to 20 hyperthyroidism patients and approximately 16 patients who later progressed to ophthalmopathy. In addition, the study compared T-cell repertoires in thyroid tissue and in blood from several Graves' hyperthyroidism patients. TCR Vbeta CDR3 sequencing of 135 peripheral blood samples (under 45 ophthalmopathy, about 80 hyperthyroidism and roughly 17 progressor patients) is reported in the paper. For training and testing, the 100 or so patients in the discovery cohort were randomly divided in a 7:3 ratio. TCR V-J signatures able to tell the groups apart were searched for in a discovery cohort of around 95 patients, of whom roughly 42 had Graves' ophthalmopathy and 57 had stable Graves' hyperthyroidism. What the study reported, not specific to this receptor: Sample size was not statistically predetermined, and investigators were not blinded to group allocation. A 13 V-J signature model separated ophthalmopathy from stable hyperthyroidism, with 87.88% sensitivity and around 84% specificity in cross-validation and 80%/75% in testing. In validation, progression to ophthalmopathy was predicted by the model with around 70% sensitivity and 72.22% specificity, a median of approximately 6.5 months before onset. Most expanded thyroid clonotypes (frequency above 0.001) were also found in blood, which suggests that blood repertoires may mirror thyroid immune responses.

Hyperthyroidism patients were newly diagnosed, had a disease duration of under 2 months, and were aged 18 to 65 years. The study excluded patients with uncontrolled infections, other autoimmune diseases, pregnancy or lactation. Diagnoses relied on clinical symptoms, serum thyroxine and TRAb, thyroid ultrasound and orbital computed tomography. Blood from progressor patients was collected at the time of first diagnosis with hyperthyroidism, before any ophthalmopathy symptoms had appeared. PBMCs were separated from over 9 ml of fresh peripheral blood using Ficoll-Paque density gradient centrifugation. Progressor patients were initially diagnosed with Graves' hyperthyroidism and developed ophthalmopathy during follow-up. Trizol reagent was used to extract total RNA, and RNA quality was then checked on an Agilent 2100 Bioanalyzer. The TCR beta CDR3 regions were amplified from the RNA transcripts. The TCR CDR3 was subjected to a first round of RT-PCR using the HTBI primer set and the Qiagen OneStep RT-PCR kit. The libraries were constructed in a second round of multiplex PCR and then size-selected and purified. Sequencing of the libraries was done on an Illumina HiSeq2000 using paired-end 100 bp reads. Under the source paper's analysis protocol: SOAPnuke was used to process the raw data, with reads discarded if the reads contained adapters or uncalled bases, had a mean Phred below 15, or lacked an exact constant-primer or identifier match. High-quality paired reads were merged using COPE v1.2.5, and each unique nucleotide sequence was defined as a clonotype. MiTCR v1.1 was used to align the clonotypes against IMGT TRBV, TRBD and TRBJ reference segments. The analysis included only V-J combinations with a frequency above 0.0001, which together covered over 98% of the repertoires. A TCS score was defined as the ratio of F50 (clonal expansion) to E x V (chaos), with BLOSUM62-based TCRdist applied between CDR3 peptides within each V-J. Welch's t-statistics and random forest reduced approximately 520 V-J features to 10 to 15, which were used in a naive Bayes classifier (R e1071). Through fastp at Q25 and MiXCR, TCRdb rebuilt clones from the public reads, retaining in-frame beta chains. Here each entry gathers all rows of one CDR3 protein and keeps the most common genes and DNA. TCRdb, rather than the study authors, made the V and J calls. The sample table shows fewer than 450,000 distinct CDR3 sequences, and about a sixth are seen once. The ten largest clones represent roughly a third of the sample.

This clonotype was counted many times. This clone's antigen is unknown. Nothing much larger sits one base from this clone, and base qualities are not available. Per the germline V gene, SQVTM is the CDR1 and ANQGSEA is the CDR2. The trim is 2 bases for V and 4 bases for J, with a gap of 18 bases between the germline ends. Its CDR3 holds 15 amino acids, cysteine through phenylalanine. The read is trimmed to its CDR3 DNA, 45 bases read in frame from base 1. The TCR sequence derives from a woman aged 30 to 39 with Graves' hyperthyroidism that later progressed to Graves' ophthalmopathy. The chain employs TRBV29-1 and TRBJ2-7, with no confident D gene call. Sequences were obtained from blood. The CDR3 corresponds to CSVERAKGLGYEQYF. The nucleotide sequence is given as TGCAGCGTTGAACGGGCGAAGGGATTAGGGTACGAGCAGTACTTC.